These 6 T cell receptor beta chains came from one sample sequenced in a study of T cell changes during pregnancy in multiple sclerosis. Clones were read by immunoSEQ multiplex PCR, and TCRdb kept only the in-frame ones, dropping some. The sample yields 65,000 to 75,000 clones, approximately 91% seen once. The source material was peripheral blood, sampled in the second trimester of pregnancy. All receptors derive from a female donor with multiple sclerosis, enrolled in a pregnancy study.

The chain carries TRBV2 and TRBJ2-7; D possibly corresponds to TRBD1 (6 bases). In germline, CDR1 is SNHLY, CDR2 FYNNEI. CDR3 length: 14 amino acids. V lost 5 bases, J lost 4 bases, and 15 bases lay in between. The CDR3 region is CASSRGQMTYEQYF. The CDR3 DNA follows: TGTGCCAGCAGTCGCGGACAGATGACTTACGAGCAGTACTTC. The variable domain in full, completed from reference TRBV2 and TRBJ2-7, reads EPEVTQTPSHQVTQMGQEVILRCVPISNHLYFYWYRQILGQKVEFLVSFYNNEISEKSEIFDDQFSVERPDGSNFTLKIRSTKLEDSAMYFCASSRGQMTYEQYFGPGTRLTVT.

This chain joins TRBV5-4 and TRBJ2-3; 11 bases fit TRBD2. Trimming cost V 3 bases and J 2 bases; bases outside gene matches: 5. CDR1 is SGHNT, CDR2 YYREEE, per germline (reference sequence). CDR3 size: 16 residues. This CDR3 is CASSSQTSGNTDTQYF. The CDR3 nucleotides are TGTGCCAGCAGCTCGCAGACTAGCGGGAACACAGATACGCAGTATTTT.

The V call is TRBV9, the J call TRBJ2-1; TRBD1 aligns across 7 bases. Germline V gives CDR1 SGDLS, CDR2 YYNGEE. V was clipped by 0 bases and J by 6 bases; unmatched bases: 12. The CDR3 is 17 amino acids. The CDR3 DNA is TGTGCCAGCAGCGTAGCAAGGGGGCACTCTGGACCCAATGAGCAGTTCTTC. The encoded protein is CASSVARGHSGPNEQFF.

V is TRBV7-9 and J is TRBJ2-7, with D perhaps TRBD2 (6 bases). The CDR3 contains 14 residues. Germline values: CDR1 SEHNR, CDR2 FQNEAQ (reference sequence). V shed 5 bases and J shed 4 bases, with 15 bases lying between them. Written as DNA, the CDR3 is TGTGCCAGCAGCGCTGGGACTCTAATATACGAGCAGTACTTC. This gives the protein CASSAGTLIYEQYF.

J is TRBJ2-7 and V is TRBV27; D possibly corresponds to TRBD2 (7 bases). Germline loops: CDR1 MNHEY, CDR2 SMNVEV (reference sequence). Trimming shortened V by 5 bases and J by 2 bases, and 19 bases separated the two germline ends. The CDR3 runs to 16 residues. CDR3 nucleotide sequence: TGTGCCAGCAGTCCCCGGCTGGGGGGGCAGACCTACGAGCAGTACTTC. Amino acids: CASSPRLGGQTYEQYF.

The gene calls are TRBV10-3 and TRBJ2-3; the match to TRBD1 covers 12 bases. The length of the CDR3 is 17 residues. The V and J ends lost 5 bases and 2 bases, in that order; junction bases with no gene match: 8. The V gene's germline CDR1 is ENHRY and CDR2 SYGVKD. Written as DNA, the CDR3 is TGTGCCATCAGTTTCCCCGGGACAGGGGGCCTCACAGATACGCAGTATTTT. Its protein product is CAISFPGTGGLTDTQYF.